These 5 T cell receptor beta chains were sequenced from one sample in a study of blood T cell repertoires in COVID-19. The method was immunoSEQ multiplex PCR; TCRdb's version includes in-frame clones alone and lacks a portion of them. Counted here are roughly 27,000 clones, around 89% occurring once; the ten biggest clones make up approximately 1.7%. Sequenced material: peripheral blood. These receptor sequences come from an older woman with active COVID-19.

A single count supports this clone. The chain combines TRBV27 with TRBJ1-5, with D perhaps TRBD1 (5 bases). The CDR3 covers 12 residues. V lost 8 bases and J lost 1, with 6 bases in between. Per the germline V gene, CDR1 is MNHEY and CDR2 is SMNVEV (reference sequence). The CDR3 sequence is CASGHSNQPQHF. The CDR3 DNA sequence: TGTGCCAGCGGACACAGCAATCAGCCCCAGCATTTT.

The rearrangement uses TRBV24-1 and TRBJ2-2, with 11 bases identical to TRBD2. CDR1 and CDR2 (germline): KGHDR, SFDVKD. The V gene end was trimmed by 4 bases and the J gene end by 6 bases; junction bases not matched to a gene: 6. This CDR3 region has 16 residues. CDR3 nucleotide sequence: TGTGCCACCAGTGAGCCTAGCGGGAGGAGGGCCGGGGAGCTGTTTTTT. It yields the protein CATSEPSGRRAGELFF.

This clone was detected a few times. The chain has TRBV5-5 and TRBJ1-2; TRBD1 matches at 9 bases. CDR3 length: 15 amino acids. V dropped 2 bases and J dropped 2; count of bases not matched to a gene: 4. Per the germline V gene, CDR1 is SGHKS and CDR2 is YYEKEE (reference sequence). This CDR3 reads CASSLQGAANYGYTF. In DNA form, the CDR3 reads TGTGCCAGCAGCTTACAGGGGGCAGCGAACTATGGCTACACCTTC.

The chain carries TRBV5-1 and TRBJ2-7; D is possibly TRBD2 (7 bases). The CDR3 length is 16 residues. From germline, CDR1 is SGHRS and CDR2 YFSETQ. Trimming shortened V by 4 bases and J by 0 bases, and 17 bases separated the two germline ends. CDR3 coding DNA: TGCGCCAGCAGCCCGGCCGGGGGGCGACTCTCCTACGAGCAGTACTTC. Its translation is CASSPAGGRLSYEQYF.

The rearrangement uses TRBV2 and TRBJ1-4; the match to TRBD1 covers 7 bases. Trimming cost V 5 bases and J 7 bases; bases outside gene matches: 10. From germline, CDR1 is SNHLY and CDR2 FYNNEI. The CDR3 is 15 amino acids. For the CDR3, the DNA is TGTGCCAGCAGTAACCGACAGGCAGGGGGTGAAAAACTGTTTTTT. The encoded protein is CASSNRQAGGEKLFF.